This entry features one T cell receptor (beta chain) sequence. The antigen remains unidentified. Using immunoSEQ multiplex PCR, the repertoire was profiled, and TCRdb retains in-frame clones only, with some absent. The table lists roughly 150,000 clones, more than 90% of them singletons. This sample stems from a study of T cell responses to AZD1222 COVID-19 vaccine. Whole-study findings and limits: Mapped onto spike, vaccine-associated CD4 TCRs spanned it and were dominant at 160-218 and 743-854.

J lost 8 bases, V lost 2 bases, and 3 bases had no gene match. CDR3 size: 12 residues. Germline CDR1 and CDR2: SGHNT and YYREEE (reference sequence). The TCR comes from an adult who received the AZD1222 COVID-19 vaccine. The rearrangement links TRBV5-4 to TRBJ1-2; 7 bases are a match to TRBD1. This specimen consisted of peripheral blood, obtained 28 days after the second AZD1222 dose. CDR3 protein: CASSLAQGGYTF. The DNA of the CDR3 is TGTGCCAGCAGCTTAGCACAGGGGGGCTACACCTTC. The full variable domain, completed using reference TRBV5-4 and TRBJ1-2, is ETGVTQSPTHLIKTRGQQVTLRCSSQSGHNTVSWYQQALGQGPQFIFQYYREEENGRGNFPPRFSGLQFPNYSSELNVNALELDDSALYLCASSLAQGGYTFGSGTRLTVV.